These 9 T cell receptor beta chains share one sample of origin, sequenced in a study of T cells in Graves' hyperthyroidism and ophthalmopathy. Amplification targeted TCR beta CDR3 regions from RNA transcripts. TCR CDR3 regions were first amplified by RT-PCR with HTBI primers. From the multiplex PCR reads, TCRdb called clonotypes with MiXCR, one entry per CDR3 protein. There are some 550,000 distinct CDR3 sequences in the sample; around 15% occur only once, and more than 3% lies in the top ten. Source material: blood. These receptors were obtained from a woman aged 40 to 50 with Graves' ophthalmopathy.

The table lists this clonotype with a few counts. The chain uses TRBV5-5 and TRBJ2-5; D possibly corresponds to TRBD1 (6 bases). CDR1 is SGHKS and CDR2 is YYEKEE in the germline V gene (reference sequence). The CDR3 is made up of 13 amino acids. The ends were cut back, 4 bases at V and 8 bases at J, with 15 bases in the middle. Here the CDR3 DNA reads TGTGCCAGCAGCCAGGGGAGCGTAAATACCCAGTACTTC. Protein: CASSQGSVNTQYF.

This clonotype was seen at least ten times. The CDR3 region has the DNA TGTGCCAGCAGGGGACTAGCGAGATCCACCGGGGAGCTGTTTTTT. Amino acids: CASRGLARSTGELFF. The chain carries TRBV6-1 and TRBJ2-2; 10 nucleotides agree with TRBD2. Germline CDR1 and CDR2: MNHNS and SASEGT. CDR3 size: 15 residues. V trimming: 6 bases; J trimming: 4 bases; junction bases outside the gene matches: 5.

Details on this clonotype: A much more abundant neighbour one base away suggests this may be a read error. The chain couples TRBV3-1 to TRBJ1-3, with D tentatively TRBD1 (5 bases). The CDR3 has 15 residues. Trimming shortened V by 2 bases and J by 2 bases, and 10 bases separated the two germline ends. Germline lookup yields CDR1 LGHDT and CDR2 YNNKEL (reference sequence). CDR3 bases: TGTGCCAGCAGCCAACATGAGGGGCCTGGAAACACCATATATTTT. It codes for CASSQHEGPGNTIYF.

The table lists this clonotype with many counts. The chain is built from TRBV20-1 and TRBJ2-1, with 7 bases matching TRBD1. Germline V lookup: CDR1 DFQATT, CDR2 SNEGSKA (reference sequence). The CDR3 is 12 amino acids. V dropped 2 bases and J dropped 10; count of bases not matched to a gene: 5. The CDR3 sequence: CSARNRGQEQFF. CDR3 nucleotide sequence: TGCAGTGCTAGAAACAGGGGCCAGGAGCAGTTCTTC.

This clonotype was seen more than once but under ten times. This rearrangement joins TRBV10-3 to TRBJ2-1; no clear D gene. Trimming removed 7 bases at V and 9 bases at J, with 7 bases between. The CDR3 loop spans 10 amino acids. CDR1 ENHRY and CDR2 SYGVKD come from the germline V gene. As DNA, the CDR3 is TGTGCCATCATTCAAACTGAGCAGTTCTTC. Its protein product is CAIIQTEQFF.

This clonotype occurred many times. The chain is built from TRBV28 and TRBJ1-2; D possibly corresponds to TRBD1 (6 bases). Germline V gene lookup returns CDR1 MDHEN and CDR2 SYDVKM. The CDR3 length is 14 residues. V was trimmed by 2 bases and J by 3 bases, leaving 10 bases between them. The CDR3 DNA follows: TGTGCCAGCAGTTTAAAGACAGGCTACTATGGCTACACCTTC. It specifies CASSLKTGYYGYTF.

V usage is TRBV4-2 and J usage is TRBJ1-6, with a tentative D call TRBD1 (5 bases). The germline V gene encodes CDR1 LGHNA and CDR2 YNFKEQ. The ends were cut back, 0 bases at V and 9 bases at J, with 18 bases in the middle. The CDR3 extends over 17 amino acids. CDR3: CASSQDLQGSLSSPLHF. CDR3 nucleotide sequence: TGTGCCAGCAGCCAAGACCTTCAGGGTTCCTTGAGTTCACCCCTCCACTTT.

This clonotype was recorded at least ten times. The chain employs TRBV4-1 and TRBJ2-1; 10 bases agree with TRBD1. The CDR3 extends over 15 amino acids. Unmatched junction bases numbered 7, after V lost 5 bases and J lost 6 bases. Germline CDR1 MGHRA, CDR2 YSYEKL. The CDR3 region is CASSAAGQGFNEQFF. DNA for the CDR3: TGCGCCAGCAGCGCCGCGGGACAGGGGTTCAATGAGCAGTTCTTC.

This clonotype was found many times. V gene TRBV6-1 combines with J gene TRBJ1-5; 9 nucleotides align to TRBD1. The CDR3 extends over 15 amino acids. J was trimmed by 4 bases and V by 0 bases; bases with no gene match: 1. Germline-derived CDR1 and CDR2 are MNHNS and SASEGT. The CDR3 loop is CASSEAGTGNQPQHF. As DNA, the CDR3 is TGTGCCAGCAGTGAAGCCGGGACAGGGAATCAGCCCCAGCATTTT.